Below, one TCR beta chain is given with its context. Antigen specificity is unknown. Its ends do not fully match the called genes, so a read error is possible. The CDR3 extends over 16 amino acids. Per the germline V gene, CDR1 is MNHEY and CDR2 is SVGAGI. The data were taken from a study of cytotoxic CD8 clonotypes in ibrutinib-treated CLL. The intended depth for sequencing was 1 in 200,000 to 1 in 1 million T cells. Clones were read by immunoSEQ multiplex PCR, and TCRdb kept only the in-frame ones, dropping some. The sample holds more than 200,000 clones, 60% to 75% seen once. The study's findings and limits: Baseline clonality was higher than in age-matched healthy donors and moved in step with circulating CD8+ T-cell counts.

The sequencing here drew on PBMCs, taken after 24 months of ibrutinib treatment. The chain has TRBV6-5 and TRBJ2-7; D possibly corresponds to TRBD2 (5 bases). This sequence was found in a human donor with chronic lymphocytic leukemia. CDR3 loop: CASCYSYGSEAYEQYF. The CDR3 DNA sequence: TGTGCCAGCTGTTACTCGTATGGTAGCGAGGCCTACGAGCAGTACTTC.